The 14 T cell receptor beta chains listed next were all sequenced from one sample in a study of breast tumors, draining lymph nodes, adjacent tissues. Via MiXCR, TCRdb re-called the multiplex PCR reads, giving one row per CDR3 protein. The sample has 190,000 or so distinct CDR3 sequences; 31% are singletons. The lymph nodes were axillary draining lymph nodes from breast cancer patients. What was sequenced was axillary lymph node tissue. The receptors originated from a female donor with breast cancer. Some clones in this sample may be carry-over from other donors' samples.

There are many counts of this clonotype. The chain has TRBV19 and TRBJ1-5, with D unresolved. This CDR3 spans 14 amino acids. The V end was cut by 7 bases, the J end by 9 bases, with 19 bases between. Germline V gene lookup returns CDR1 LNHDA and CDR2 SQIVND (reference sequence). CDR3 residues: CASTGGSEGSPQHF. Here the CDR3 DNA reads TGTGCCAGTACAGGCGGGAGCGAAGGATCGCCCCAGCATTTT.

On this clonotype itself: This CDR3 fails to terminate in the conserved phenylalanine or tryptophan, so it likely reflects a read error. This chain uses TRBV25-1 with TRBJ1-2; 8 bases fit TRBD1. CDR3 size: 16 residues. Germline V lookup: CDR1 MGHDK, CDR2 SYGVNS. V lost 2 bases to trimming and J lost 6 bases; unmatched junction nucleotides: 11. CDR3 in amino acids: CASSEPRGGQAHGYTL. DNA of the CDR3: TGTGCCAGCAGTGAACCTAGGGGGGGACAGGCCCATGGCTACACCCTC.

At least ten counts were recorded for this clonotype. This CDR3 reads CASSQARETQYF. CDR3 nucleotides: TGTGCCAGCAGCCAAGCTAGGGAGACCCAGTACTTC. V gene TRBV3-1 combines with J gene TRBJ2-5, with D hard to call. This CDR3 is built from 12 residues. Trimming cost V 1 base and J 5 bases, with 5 bases left between them. CDR1 LGHDT and CDR2 YNNKEL come from the germline V gene (reference sequence).

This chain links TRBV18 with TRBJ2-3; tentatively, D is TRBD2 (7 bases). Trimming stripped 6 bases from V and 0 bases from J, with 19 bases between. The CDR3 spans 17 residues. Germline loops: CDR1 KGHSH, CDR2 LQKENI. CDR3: CASSSLGGGSSTDTQYF. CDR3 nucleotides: TGTGCCAGCTCCTCCCTGGGAGGGGGTTCTAGCACAGATACGCAGTATTTT.

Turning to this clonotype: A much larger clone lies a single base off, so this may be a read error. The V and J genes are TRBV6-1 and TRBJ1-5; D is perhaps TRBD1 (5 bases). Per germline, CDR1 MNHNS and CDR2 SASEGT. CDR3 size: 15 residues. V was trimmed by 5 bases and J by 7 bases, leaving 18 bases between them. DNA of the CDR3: TGTGCCAGCAGTCAAGGGGCGGGAGGCCACCAGCCCCAGCATTTT. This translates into CASSQGAGGHQPQHF.

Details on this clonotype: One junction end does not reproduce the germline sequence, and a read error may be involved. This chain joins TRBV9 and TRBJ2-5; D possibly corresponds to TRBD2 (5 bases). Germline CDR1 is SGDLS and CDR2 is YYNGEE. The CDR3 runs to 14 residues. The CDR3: CASSEREPDQPQSF. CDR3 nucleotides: TGTGCCAGCAGCGAGAGGGAGCCTGATCAGCCCCAGTCCTTC.

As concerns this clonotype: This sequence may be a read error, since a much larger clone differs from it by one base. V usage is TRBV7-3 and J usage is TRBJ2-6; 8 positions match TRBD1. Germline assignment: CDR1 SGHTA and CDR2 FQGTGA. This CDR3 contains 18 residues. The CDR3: CASSPLGRGRGGAHVLTF. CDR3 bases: TGTGCCAGCAGCCCCCTTGGCAGGGGGCGCGGTGGGGCCCACGTCCTGACTTTC.

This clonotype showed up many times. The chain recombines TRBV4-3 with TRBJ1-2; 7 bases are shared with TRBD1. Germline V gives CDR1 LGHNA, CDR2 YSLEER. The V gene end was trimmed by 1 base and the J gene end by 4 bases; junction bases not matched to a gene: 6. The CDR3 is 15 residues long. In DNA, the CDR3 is TGCGCCAGCAGCCAAGTAGACAGGGCTCCCTATGGCTACACCTTC. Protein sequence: CASSQVDRAPYGYTF.

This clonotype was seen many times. The CDR3 DNA is TGTGCCAGCAGCTTGGACAGGGGCTCACCCCTCCACTTT. This translates into CASSLDRGSPLHF. The chain links TRBV11-2 to TRBJ1-6, with 9 bases aligning to TRBD1. The CDR3 is 13 residues long. The junction had 1 base not matched to a gene; V was cut back by 3 bases and J by 10 bases. Germline V CDR1 and CDR2: SGHAT, FQNNGV.

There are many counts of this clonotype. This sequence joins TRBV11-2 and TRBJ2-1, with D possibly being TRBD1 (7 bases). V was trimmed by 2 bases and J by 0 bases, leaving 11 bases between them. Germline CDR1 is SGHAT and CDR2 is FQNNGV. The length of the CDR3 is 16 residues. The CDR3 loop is CASSLRGDSSYNEQFF. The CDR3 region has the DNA TGTGCCAGCAGCTTAAGGGGGGACAGCTCCTACAATGAGCAGTTCTTC.

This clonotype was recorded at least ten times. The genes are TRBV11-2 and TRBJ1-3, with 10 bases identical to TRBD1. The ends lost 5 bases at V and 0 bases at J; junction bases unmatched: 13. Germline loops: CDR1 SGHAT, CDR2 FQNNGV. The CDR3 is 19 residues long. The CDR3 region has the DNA TGTGCCAGCAGCCCAACGAGGCGGGACAGGGGATTCTCTGGAAACACCATATATTTT. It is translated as CASSPTRRDRGFSGNTIYF.

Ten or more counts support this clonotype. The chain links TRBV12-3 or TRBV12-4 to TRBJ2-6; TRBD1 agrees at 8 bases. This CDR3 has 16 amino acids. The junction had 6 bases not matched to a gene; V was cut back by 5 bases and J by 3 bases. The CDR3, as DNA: TGTGCCAGCAGTCTCGACAGGGGTGGTGGGGCCAACGTCCTGACTTTC. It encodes CASSLDRGGGANVLTF.

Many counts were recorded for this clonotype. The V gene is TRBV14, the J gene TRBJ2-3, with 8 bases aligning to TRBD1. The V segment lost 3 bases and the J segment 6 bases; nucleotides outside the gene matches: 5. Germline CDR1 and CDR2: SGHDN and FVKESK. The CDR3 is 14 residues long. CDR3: CASSQTGVVDTQYF. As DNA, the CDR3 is TGTGCCAGCAGCCAGACAGGGGTGGTGGATACGCAGTATTTT.

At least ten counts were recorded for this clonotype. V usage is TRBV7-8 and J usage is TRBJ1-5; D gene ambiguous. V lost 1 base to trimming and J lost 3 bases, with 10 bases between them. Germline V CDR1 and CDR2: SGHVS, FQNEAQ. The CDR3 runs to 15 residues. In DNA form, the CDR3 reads TGTGCCAGCAGCTTAGATCGTCGATCCAATCAGCCCCAGCATTTT. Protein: CASSLDRRSNQPQHF.